The subject of this entry is one T cell receptor beta chain. Its antigen remains unidentified. This entry belongs to a study of T cell responses to AZD1222 COVID-19 vaccine. Whole-study findings and limits: Reports indicate that nearly half of spike-specific TCRs are directed at unmutated variant regions. It should be noted that donors were predominantly white British and more often female, and clonal diversity was possibly underestimated. Sampling captured repertoires only after the peak T cell response.

Trimming took off 0 bases at V and 8 bases at J, with 13 bases between the two ends. Germline CDR1 reads LGHDT; CDR2 reads YNNKEL (reference sequence). The CDR3 covers 14 residues. Repertoires were generated with immunoSEQ multiplex PCR, while TCRdb's copy carries only in-frame clones and drops some. This table holds about 150,000 clones, roughly 92% found once. The receptor comes from an adult who received the AZD1222 COVID-19 vaccine. The rearrangement uses TRBV3-1 (or the pseudogene TRBV3-2) and TRBJ1-2, with D possibly matching TRBD1 (5 bases). The input for sequencing was peripheral blood, taken 28 days after the second AZD1222 dose. CDR3 bases: TGTGCCAGCAGCCAAGATCCGGGGACTATGGGCTACACCTTC. Encoded protein: CASSQDPGTMGYTF.